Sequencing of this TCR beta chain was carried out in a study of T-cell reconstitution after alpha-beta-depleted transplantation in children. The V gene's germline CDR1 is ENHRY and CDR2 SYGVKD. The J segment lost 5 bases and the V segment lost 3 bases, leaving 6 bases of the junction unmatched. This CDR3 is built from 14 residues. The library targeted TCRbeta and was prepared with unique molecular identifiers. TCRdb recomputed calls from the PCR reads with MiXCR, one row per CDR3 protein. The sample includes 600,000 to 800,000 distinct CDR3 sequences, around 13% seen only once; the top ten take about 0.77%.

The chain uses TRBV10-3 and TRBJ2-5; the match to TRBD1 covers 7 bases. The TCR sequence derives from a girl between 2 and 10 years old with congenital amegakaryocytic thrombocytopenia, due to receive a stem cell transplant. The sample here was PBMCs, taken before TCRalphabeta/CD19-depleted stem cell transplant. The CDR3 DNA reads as TGTGCCATCAGTGAATTGGGCAGGGGGGAGACCCAGTACTTC. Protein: CAISELGRGETQYF.